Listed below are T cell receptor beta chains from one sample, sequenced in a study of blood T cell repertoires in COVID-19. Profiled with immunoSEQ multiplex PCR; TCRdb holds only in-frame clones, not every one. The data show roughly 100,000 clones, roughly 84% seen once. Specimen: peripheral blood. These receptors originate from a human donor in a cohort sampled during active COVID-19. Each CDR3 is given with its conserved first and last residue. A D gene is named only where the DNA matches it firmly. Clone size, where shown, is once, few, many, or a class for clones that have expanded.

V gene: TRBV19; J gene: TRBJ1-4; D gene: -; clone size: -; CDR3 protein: CASSIDRTDEKLFF; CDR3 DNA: TGTGCCAGTAGTATTGACAGGACGGATGAAAAACTGTTTTTT
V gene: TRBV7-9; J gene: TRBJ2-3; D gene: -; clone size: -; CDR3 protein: CASSPPGSLGTDTQYF; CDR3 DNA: TGTGCCAGCAGCCCGCCCGGGAGCCTGGGCACAGATACGCAGTATTTT
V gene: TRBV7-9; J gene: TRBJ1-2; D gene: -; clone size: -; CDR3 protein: CASSLVLQGNYGYTF; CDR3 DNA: TGTGCCAGCAGCTTAGTTTTGCAGGGCAACTATGGCTACACCTTC
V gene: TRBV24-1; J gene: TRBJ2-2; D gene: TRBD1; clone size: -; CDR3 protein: CATSGSWTGLGGELFF; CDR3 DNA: TGTGCCACCAGTGGGTCGTGGACAGGGTTAGGCGGGGAGCTGTTTTTT
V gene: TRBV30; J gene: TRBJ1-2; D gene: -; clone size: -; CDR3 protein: CAWSVSGGAFGYTF; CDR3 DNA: TGTGCCTGGAGTGTATCGGGGGGAGCTTTTGGCTACACCTTC
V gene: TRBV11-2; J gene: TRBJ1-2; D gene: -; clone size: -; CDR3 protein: CASSLGQQKNYGYTF; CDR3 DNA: TGTGCCAGCAGCTTAGGACAGCAAAAGAACTATGGCTACACCTTC
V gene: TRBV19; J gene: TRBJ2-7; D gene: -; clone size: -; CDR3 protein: CASSPDVGGTYEQYF; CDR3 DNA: TGTGCCAGTAGTCCCGACGTAGGAGGGACCTACGAGCAGTACTTC
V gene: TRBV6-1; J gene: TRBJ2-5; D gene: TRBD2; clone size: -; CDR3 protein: CASSEGLAGGLGTQYF; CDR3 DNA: TGTGCCAGCAGTGAGGGACTAGCGGGGGGGCTCGGAACCCAGTACTTC
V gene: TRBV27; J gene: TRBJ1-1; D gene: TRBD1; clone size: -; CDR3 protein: CASSLRQGSNTEAFF; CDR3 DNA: TGTGCCAGCAGTTTAAGACAGGGATCGAACACTGAAGCTTTCTTT
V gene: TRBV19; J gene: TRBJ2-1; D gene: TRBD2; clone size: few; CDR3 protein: CASSPGGLAHWEQFF; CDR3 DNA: TGTGCCAGTTCCCCAGGGGGACTAGCCCACTGGGAGCAGTTCTTC
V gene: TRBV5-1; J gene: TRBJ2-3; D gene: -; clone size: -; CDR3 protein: CASSLAAGATDTQYF; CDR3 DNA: TGCGCCAGCAGCTTGGCTGCGGGGGCCACAGATACGCAGTATTTT
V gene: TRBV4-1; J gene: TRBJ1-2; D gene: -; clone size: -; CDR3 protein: CASSQVGGFLVKNGYTF; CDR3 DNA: TGCGCCAGCAGCCAAGTGGGAGGGTTCCTCGTTAAAAATGGCTACACCTTC
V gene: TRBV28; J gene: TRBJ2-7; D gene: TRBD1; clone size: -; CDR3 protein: CASIGTATTYEQYF; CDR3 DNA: TGTGCCAGTATAGGGACAGCGACTACCTACGAGCAGTACTTC
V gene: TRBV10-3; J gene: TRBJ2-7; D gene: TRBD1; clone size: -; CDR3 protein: CAISETWTGTYEQYF; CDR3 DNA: TGTGCCATCAGTGAAACGTGGACAGGGACCTACGAGCAGTACTTC
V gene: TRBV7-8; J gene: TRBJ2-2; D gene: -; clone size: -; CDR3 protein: CASSLVGGAGQKELFF; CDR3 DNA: TGTGCCAGCAGCTTAGTTGGAGGGGCCGGGCAAAAGGAGCTGTTTTTT
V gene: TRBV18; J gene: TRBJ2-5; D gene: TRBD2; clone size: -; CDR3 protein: CASSPGAGGEETQYF; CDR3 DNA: TGTGCCAGCTCACCCGGGGCCGGGGGGGAAGAGACCCAGTACTTC
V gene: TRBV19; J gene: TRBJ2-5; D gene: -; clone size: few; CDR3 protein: CASSEVAKETQYF; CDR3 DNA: TGTGCCAGTAGTGAGGTGGCGAAAGAGACCCAGTACTTC
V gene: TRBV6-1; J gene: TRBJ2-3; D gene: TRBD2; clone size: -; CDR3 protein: CASSEPPGLAGTDTQYF; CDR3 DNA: TGTGCCAGCAGTGAACCCCCGGGACTAGCGGGAACAGATACGCAGTATTTT
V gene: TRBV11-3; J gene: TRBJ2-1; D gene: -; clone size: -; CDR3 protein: CASSTGRGNEQFF; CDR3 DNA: TGTGCCAGCAGCACGGGGAGAGGGAATGAGCAGTTCTTC
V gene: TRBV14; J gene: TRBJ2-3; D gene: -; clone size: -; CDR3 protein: CASSQGLWTEDLSTDTQYF; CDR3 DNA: TGTGCCAGCAGCCAAGGGCTCTGGACAGAAGATCTTAGCACAGATACGCAGTATTTT
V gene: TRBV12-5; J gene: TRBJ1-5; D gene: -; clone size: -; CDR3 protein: CASGLVENQPQHF; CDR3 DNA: TGTGCTAGTGGTTTGGTCGAGAATCAGCCCCAGCATTTT
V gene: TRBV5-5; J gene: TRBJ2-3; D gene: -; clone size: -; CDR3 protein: CASSFGGGSTQYF; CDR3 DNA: TGTGCCAGCAGCTTTGGTGGTGGGAGCACGCAGTATTTT
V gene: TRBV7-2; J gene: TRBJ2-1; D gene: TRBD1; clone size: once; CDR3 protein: CASSLGQAYNEQFF; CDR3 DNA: TGTGCCAGCAGCCTCGGACAGGCCTACAATGAGCAGTTCTTC
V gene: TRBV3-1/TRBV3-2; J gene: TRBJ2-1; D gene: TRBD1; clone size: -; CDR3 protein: CASSDPGQLSYNEQFF; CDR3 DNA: TGTGCCAGCAGCGATCCGGGACAGCTCTCCTACAATGAGCAGTTCTTC
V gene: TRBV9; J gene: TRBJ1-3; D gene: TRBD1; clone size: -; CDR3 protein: CASSVDSGQGYSGNTIYF; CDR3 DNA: TGTGCCAGCAGCGTAGACTCCGGACAGGGTTACTCTGGAAACACCATATATTTT
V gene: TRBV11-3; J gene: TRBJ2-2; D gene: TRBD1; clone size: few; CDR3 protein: CASKTGGSAGELFF; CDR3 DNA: TGTGCCAGCAAAACAGGGGGCAGCGCCGGGGAGCTGTTTTTT
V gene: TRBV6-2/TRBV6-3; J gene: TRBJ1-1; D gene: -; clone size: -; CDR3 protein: CASSYGQSMNTEAFF; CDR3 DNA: TGTGCCAGCAGTTACGGGCAGTCCATGAACACTGAAGCTTTCTTT
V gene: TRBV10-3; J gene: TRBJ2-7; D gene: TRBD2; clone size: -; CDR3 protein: CAISDLAVHPYEQYF; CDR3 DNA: TGTGCCATCAGTGACCTAGCGGTACACCCCTACGAGCAGTACTTC
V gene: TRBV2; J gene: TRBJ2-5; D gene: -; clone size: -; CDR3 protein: CASSELVGEETQYF; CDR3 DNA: TGTGCCAGCAGTGAACTGGTAGGGGAAGAGACCCAGTACTTC
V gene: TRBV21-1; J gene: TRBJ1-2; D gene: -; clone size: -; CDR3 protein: CASSKPRTGTALYGYTF; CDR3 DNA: TGTGCCAGCAGCAAACCGCGGACCGGGACAGCTCTCTATGGCTACACCTTC
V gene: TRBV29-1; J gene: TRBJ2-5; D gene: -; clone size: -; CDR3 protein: CSVDPNQETQYF; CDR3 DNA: TGCAGCGTTGATCCCAACCAAGAGACCCAGTACTTC
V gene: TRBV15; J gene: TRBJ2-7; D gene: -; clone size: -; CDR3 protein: CATSRDSAGAYEQYF; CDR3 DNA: TGTGCCACCAGCAGAGATTCGGCAGGTGCCTACGAGCAGTACTTC
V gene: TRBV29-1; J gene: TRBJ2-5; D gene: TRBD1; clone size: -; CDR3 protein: CSVGTGGETQYF; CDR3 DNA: TGCAGCGTTGGGACAGGGGGGGAGACCCAGTACTTC
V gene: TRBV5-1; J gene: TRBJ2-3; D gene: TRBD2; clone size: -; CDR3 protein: CASSLALAGRITDTQYF; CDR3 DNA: TGCGCCAGCAGCTTGGCCCTAGCGGGGAGGATCACAGATACGCAGTATTTT
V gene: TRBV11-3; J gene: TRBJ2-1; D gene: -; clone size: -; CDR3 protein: CASSLGYSGEQFF; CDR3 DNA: TGTGCCAGCAGCTTAGGCTATAGCGGTGAGCAGTTCTTC
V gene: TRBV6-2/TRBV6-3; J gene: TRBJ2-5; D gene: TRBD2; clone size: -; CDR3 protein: CASSYPALAGRQETQYF; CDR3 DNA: TGTGCCAGCAGTTACCCGGCGCTAGCGGGGCGCCAAGAGACCCAGTACTTC
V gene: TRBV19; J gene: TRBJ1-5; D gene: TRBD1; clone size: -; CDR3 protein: CASARQGYGQPQHF; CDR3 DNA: TGTGCCAGTGCACGACAGGGCTACGGTCAGCCCCAGCATTTT
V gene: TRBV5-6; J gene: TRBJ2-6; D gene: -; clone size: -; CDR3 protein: CASSRGSGANVLTF; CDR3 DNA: TGTGCCAGCAGTCGGGGCTCTGGGGCCAACGTCCTGACTTTC
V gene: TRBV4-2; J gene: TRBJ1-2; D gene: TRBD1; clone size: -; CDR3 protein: CASSQDPGQLPNYGYTF; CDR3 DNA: TGTGCCAGCAGCCAAGATCCGGGACAGTTGCCCAACTATGGCTACACCTTC
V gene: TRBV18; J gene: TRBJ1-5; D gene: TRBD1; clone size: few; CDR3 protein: CASSPAGQGDFQPQHF; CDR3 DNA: TGTGCCAGCTCACCGGCCGGACAGGGAGATTTTCAGCCCCAGCATTTT
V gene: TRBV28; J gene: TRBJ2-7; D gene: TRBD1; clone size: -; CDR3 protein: CASRRQGITYEQYF; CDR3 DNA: TGTGCCAGCAGACGACAGGGGATCACTTACGAGCAGTACTTC
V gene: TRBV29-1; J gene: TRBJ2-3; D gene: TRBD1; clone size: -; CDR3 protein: CSVSGQGKMDTQYF; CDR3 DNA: TGCAGCGTTTCGGGACAGGGGAAGATGGATACGCAGTATTTT
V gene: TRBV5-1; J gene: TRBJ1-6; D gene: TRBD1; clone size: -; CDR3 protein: CASSLKGTVGSPLHF; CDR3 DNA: TGCGCCAGCAGCTTGAAGGGGACAGTTGGTTCACCCCTCCACTTT
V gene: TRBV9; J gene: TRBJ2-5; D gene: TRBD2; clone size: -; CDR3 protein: CASTISGGSKETQYF; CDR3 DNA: TGTGCCAGCACAATTTCGGGGGGGTCAAAAGAGACCCAGTACTTC
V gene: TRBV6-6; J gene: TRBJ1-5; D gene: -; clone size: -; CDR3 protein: CASSYPEAGQPQHF; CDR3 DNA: TGTGCCAGCAGTTACCCAGAAGCGGGACAGCCCCAGCATTTT
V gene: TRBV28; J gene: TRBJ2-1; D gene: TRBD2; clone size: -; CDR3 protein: CASRDRGGGAYNEQFF; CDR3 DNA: TGTGCCAGCAGAGACCGGGGCGGGGGAGCCTACAATGAGCAGTTCTTC
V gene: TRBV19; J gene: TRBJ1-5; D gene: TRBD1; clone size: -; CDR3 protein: CASSTGTATWPQHF; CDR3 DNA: TGTGCCAGTAGTACTGGGACAGCAACCTGGCCCCAGCATTTT
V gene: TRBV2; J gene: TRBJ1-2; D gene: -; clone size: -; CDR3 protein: CASSADSYTNYGYTF; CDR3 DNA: TGTGCCAGCAGTGCGGACAGCTACACTAACTATGGCTACACCTTC
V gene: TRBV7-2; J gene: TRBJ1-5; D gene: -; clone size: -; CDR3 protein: CASSSEINQPQHF; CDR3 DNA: TGTGCCAGCAGCTCAGAAATCAATCAGCCCCAGCATTTT
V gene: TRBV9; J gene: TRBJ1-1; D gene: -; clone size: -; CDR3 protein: CASSVDLVSRAFF; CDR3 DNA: TGTGCCAGCAGCGTAGATCTGGTATCCAGAGCTTTCTTT
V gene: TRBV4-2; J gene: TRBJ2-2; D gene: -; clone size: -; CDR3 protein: CASSRTSVSNTGELFF; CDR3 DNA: TGTGCCAGCAGCCGAACGTCGGTCTCGAACACCGGGGAGCTGTTTTTT
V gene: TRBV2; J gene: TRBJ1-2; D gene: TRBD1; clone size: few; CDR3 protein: CASSVGQGGDYGYTF; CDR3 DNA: TGTGCCAGCAGTGTGGGACAGGGCGGCGACTATGGCTACACCTTC
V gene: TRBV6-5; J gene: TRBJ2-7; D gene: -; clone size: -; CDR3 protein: CASSPGTQSAEQYF; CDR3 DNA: TGTGCCAGCAGCCCAGGGACTCAAAGTGCCGAGCAGTACTTC
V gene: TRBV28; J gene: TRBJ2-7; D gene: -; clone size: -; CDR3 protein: CASSLGGGGPGYF; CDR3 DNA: TGTGCCAGCAGTTTGGGTGGTGGAGGCCCGGGGTACTTC